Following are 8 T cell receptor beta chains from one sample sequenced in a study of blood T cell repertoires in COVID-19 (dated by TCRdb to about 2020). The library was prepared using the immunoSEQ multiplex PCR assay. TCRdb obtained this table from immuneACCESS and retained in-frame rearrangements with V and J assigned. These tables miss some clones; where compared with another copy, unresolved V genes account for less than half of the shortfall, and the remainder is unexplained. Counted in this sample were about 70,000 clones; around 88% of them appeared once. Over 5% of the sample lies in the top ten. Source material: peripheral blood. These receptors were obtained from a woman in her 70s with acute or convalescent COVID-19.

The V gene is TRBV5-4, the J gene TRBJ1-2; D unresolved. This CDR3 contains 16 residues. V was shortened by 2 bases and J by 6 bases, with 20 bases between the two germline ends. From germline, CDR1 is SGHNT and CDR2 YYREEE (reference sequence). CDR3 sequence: CASSLETEREVNGYTF. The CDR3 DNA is TGTGCCAGCAGCTTAGAGACCGAGAGAGAGGTCAATGGCTACACCTTC.

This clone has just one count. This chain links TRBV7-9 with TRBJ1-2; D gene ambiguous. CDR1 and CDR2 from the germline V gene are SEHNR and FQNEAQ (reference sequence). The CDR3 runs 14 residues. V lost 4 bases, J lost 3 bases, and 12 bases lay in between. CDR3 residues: CASSSHWGDYGYTF. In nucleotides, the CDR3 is TGTGCCAGCAGCTCCCACTGGGGAGACTATGGCTACACCTTC.

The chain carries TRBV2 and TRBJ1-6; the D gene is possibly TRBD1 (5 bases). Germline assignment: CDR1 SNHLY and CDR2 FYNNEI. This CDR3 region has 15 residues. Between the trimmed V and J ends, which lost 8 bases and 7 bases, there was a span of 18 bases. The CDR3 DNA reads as TGTGCCAGCTCTGGGGCACAAGTAACAAATTCACCCCTCCACTTT. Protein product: CASSGAQVTNSPLHF.

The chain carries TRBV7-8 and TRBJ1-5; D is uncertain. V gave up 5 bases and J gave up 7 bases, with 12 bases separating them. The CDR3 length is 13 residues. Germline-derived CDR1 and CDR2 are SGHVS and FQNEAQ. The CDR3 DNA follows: TGTGCCAGCAGCCTCACAGTGCTCCAGCCCCAGCATTTT. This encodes CASSLTVLQPQHF.

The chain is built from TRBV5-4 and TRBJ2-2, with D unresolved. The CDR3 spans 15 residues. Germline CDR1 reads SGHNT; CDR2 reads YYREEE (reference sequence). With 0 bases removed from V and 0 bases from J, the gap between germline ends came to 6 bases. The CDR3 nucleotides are TGTGCCAGCAGCTTGGTAACGGCGAACACCGGGGAGCTGTTTTTT. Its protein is CASSLVTANTGELFF.

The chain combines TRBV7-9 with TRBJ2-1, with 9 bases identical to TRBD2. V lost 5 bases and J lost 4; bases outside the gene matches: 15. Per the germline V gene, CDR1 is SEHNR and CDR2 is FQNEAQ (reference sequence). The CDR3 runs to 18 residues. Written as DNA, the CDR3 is TGTGCCAGCAGCCCGCCAAGGGGCGGGAGGGGATATTACAATGAGCAGTTCTTC. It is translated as CASSPPRGGRGYYNEQFF. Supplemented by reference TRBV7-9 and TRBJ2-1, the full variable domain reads DTGVSQNPRHKITKRGQNVTFRCDPISEHNRLYWYRQTLGQGPEFLTYFQNEAQLEKSRLLSDRFSAERPKGSFSTLEIQRTEQGDSAMYLCASSPPRGGRGYYNEQFFGPGTRLTVL.

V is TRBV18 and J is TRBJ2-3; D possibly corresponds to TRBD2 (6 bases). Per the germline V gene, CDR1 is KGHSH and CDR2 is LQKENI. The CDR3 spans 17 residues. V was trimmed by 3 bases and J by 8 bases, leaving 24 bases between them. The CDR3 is CASSPDIWLAGRGTQYF. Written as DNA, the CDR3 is TGTGCCAGCTCACCGGACATCTGGCTAGCCGGGAGAGGTACGCAGTATTTT.

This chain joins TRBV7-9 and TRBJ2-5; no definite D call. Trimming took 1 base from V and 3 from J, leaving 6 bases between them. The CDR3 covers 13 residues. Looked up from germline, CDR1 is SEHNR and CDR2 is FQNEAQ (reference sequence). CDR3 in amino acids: CASSLEREETQYF. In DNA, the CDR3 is TGTGCCAGCAGCTTAGAACGGGAAGAGACCCAGTACTTC.